This T cell receptor (beta chain) is drawn from a study of cytomegalovirus exposure and HLA in healthy donors. Study-level findings and limits: Reported findings show TCR beta sequences accurately forecast HLA-A and HLA-B alleles in most subjects. In a later analysis, parvovirus B19, influenza, CMV and Epstein-Barr virus appeared linked to several top co-occurrence clusters.

Use of 60 Vbeta and 13 Jbeta primers characterized the PCR. Sequencing used immunoSEQ multiplex PCR; TCRdb keeps in-frame clones, though not all of them. This table holds approximately 280,000 clones, about nine tenths found once. On this clone: Its antigen is currently unknown.

Germline loops: CDR1 MDHEN, CDR2 SYDVKM. This CDR3 spans 13 amino acids. Trimming shortened V by 3 bases and J by 3 bases, and 5 bases separated the two germline ends. The sequence derives from a man between 35 and 55 years old in good health and CMV-seropositive. The chain uses TRBV28 and TRBJ2-2; D remains unclear. The sample comprised PBMCs. The CDR3 sequence is CASSFPYTGELFF. The CDR3 region has the DNA TGTGCCAGCAGTTTCCCCTACACCGGGGAGCTGTTTTTT.